This T cell receptor beta chain was documented in a study of shared clonotypes between healthy human individuals. Points from the study as a whole: With several donors compared, roughly 5% of naive CD4 clonotypes were shared.

Points on this clone: The antigen is not known.

Sequencing was performed with immunoSEQ multiplex PCR; in TCRdb, only in-frame clones are kept and a portion is missing. The table lists around 100,000 clones, under 70% of them singletons. The TCR comes from a woman between 25 and 40 years old in good health. The specimen was memory CD8+ T cells sorted from blood. As for subset: CD45RO+ cells pooled with CCR7-negative TemRA cells.

CDR3 coding DNA: TGTGCCAGCTCAGCCGGGACTCACACAGATACGCAGTATTTT. This encodes CASSAGTHTDTQYF. The chain has TRBV18 and TRBJ2-3; a possible D gene is TRBD2 (6 bases). The CDR3 extends over 14 amino acids. Germline values: CDR1 KGHSH, CDR2 LQKENI. Trimming pared 5 bases from V and 2 bases from J, leaving 11 bases between.